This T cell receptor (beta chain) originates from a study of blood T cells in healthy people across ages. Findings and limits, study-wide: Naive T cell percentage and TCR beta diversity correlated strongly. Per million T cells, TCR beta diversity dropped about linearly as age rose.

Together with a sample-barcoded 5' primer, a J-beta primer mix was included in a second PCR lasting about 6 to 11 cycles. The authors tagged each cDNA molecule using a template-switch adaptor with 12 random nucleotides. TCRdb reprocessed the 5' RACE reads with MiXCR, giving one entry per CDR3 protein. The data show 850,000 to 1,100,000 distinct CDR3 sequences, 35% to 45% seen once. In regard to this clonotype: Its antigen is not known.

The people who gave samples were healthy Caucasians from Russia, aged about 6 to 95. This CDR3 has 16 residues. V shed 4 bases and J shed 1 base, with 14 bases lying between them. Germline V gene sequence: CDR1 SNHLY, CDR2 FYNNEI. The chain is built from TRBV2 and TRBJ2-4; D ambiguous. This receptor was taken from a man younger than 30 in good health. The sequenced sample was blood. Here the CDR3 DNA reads TGTGCCAGCAGTGTCCAGCCGATGGCGGCCAAAAACATTCAGTACTTC. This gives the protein CASSVQPMAAKNIQYF.